Following are 11 T cell receptor beta chains from one sample sequenced in a study of OX40 agonist ivuxolimab in advanced cancers. TCRdb keeps only in-frame clones here, not all; method: immunoSEQ multiplex PCR. The table records tens of thousands of clones, approximately 91% of them present only once. The input for sequencing was CD4+ or CD8+ T cells sorted from blood, taken in a trial of the OX40 agonist ivuxolimab. The receptors here all came from an adult with an advanced solid tumor such as melanoma, head and neck, liver or kidney cancer.

This clone appeared a few times. The V gene is TRBV19, the J gene TRBJ1-1, with TRBD1 identical over 7 bases. V lost 3 bases to trimming and J lost 6 bases; unmatched junction nucleotides: 7. Germline V CDR1 and CDR2: LNHDA, SQIVND (reference sequence). The CDR3 loop spans 14 amino acids. In nucleotides, the CDR3 is TGTGCCAGTAGTATCCTCCATCAGGGGGCTGAAGCTTTCTTT. This translates into CASSILHQGAEAFF.

This clone has more than one count but fewer than ten. This sequence joins TRBV18 and TRBJ2-7, with 12 bases that match TRBD2. The CDR3 length is 15 residues. Trimming removed 2 bases from V and 6 bases from J; junction bases left unmatched: 5. Germline loops: CDR1 KGHSH, CDR2 LQKENI. CDR3 loop: CASSPILAGGGEQYF. The CDR3 coding sequence is TGTGCCAGCTCACCAATCCTAGCGGGAGGGGGCGAGCAGTACTTC.

The CDR3 spells CASSSETRGTQYF. DNA of the CDR3: TGCGCCAGCAGCTCCGAGACCAGGGGAACGCAGTATTTT. The chain uses TRBV5-1 and TRBJ2-3; the D gene is possibly TRBD1 (6 bases). From germline, CDR1 is SGHRS and CDR2 YFSETQ. The CDR3 runs to 13 residues. The V end was cut by 3 bases, the J end by 9 bases, with 14 bases between.

The chain employs TRBV19 and TRBJ2-1, with a possible D match to TRBD2 (6 bases). Germline assignment: CDR1 LNHDA and CDR2 SQIVND (reference sequence). V was pared by 3 bases and J by 6 bases, with 15 bases between. CDR3 size: 15 residues. Written as DNA, the CDR3 is TGTGCCAGTAGTATGCGGGACTTTCATGCCAATGAGCAGTTCTTC. Translating gives CASSMRDFHANEQFF.

The chain links TRBV5-1 to TRBJ1-1; no clear D gene. V lost 0 bases to trimming and J lost 4 bases, with 7 bases between them. From germline, CDR1 is SGHRS and CDR2 YFSETQ. The CDR3 loop spans 13 amino acids. This chain's CDR3 is CASSLDVATEAFF. CDR3 nucleotides: TGCGCCAGCAGCTTGGACGTCGCCACTGAAGCTTTCTTT. The whole variable domain, filled in from reference TRBV5-1 and TRBJ1-1, reads KAGVTQTPRYLIKTRGQQVTLSCSPISGHRSVSWYQQTPGQGLQFLFEYFSETQRNKGNFPGRFSGRQFSNSRSEMNVSTLELGDSALYLCASSLDVATEAFFGQGTRLTVV.

The chain is built from TRBV28 and TRBJ2-5; D uncertain. CDR1 is MDHEN, CDR2 SYDVKM, per germline. The CDR3 covers 11 residues. Trimming took 6 bases from V and 4 from J, leaving 6 bases between them. The CDR3 spells CASRSIETQYF. In DNA form, the CDR3 reads TGTGCCAGCAGATCTATAGAGACCCAGTACTTC. Full variable domain (rest looked up from reference TRBV28 and TRBJ2-5): DVKVTQSSRYLVKRTGEKVFLECVQDMDHENMFWYRQDPGLGLRLIYFSYDVKMKEKGDIPEGYSVSREKKERFSLILESASTNQTSMYLCASRSIETQYFGPGTRLLVL.

V gene TRBV29-1 combines with J gene TRBJ1-1, with unresolved D. CDR1 is SQVTM, CDR2 ANQGSEA, per germline. The V and J ends lost 1 base and 8 bases respectively, with 5 bases between them. This CDR3 has 10 amino acids. Here the CDR3 DNA reads TGCAGCGTTGAAGCCCGAGAAGCTTTCTTT. It specifies CSVEAREAFF.

The V and J genes are TRBV9 and TRBJ2-7, with D tentatively TRBD2 (5 bases). The germline CDR1 and CDR2 sequences are SGDLS and YYNGEE. Trimming shortened V by 0 bases and J by 4 bases, and 11 bases separated the two germline ends. This CDR3 is built from 14 residues. CDR3 sequence (DNA): TGTGCCAGCAGCGTAGGAGGGTCTGGGTACGAGCAGTACTTC. It translates to CASSVGGSGYEQYF.

The chain carries TRBV15 and TRBJ2-4, with D possibly matching TRBD1 (6 bases). This CDR3 spans 18 amino acids. Germline V gene data show CDR1 as LNHNV and CDR2 as YYDKDF (reference sequence). The ends were cut back, 3 bases at V and 0 bases at J, with 18 bases in the middle. CDR3 DNA: TGTGCCACCAGCAGGGACAGCGAAAAGACTCTAGCCAAAAACATTCAGTACTTC. Encoded protein: CATSRDSEKTLAKNIQYF.

The rearrangement uses TRBV10-2 and TRBJ1-2, with D unclear. The CDR3 covers 12 residues. V lost 0 bases and J 8 bases, leaving 7 bases between the germline ends. Germline values: CDR1 WSHSY, CDR2 SAAADI. The CDR3 reads CASSESGLGYTF. CDR3 in DNA: TGCGCCAGCAGTGAGTCCGGGCTGGGCTACACCTTC.

The chain employs TRBV19 and TRBJ2-7, with 9 nucleotides matching TRBD1. The CDR3 contains 16 residues. V lost 2 bases and J lost 6; bases outside the gene matches: 11. The germline gives CDR1 LNHDA, CDR2 SQIVND (reference sequence). The CDR3 protein is CASSIQPGQGSSEQYF. The CDR3 region has the DNA TGTGCCAGTAGTATACAGCCCGGACAGGGGAGCAGCGAGCAGTACTTC.